What follows describes a single T cell receptor (beta chain). What it recognizes is unknown. The data were taken from a study of graft-versus-host responses after intestinal transplantation. Study context: Each recipient received anti-thymocyte globulin induction, then tacrolimus and steroids for approximately 3 years.

The CDR3 runs to 14 residues. Germline-derived CDR1 and CDR2 are GTSNPN and SVGIG (reference sequence). V shed 3 bases, J shed 10 bases, and the junction held 8 bases outside the gene matches. The data were produced by immunoSEQ multiplex PCR, yet TCRdb's version contains in-frame clones alone and is incomplete. This sample carries more than 85,000 clones, about 93% of them seen once, and the ten largest clones take about 2%. The rearrangement joins TRBV30 to TRBJ1-6, with 8 bases lining up with TRBD1. The sequence derives from a human donor who received an intestinal transplant. The material was unstimulated CD8+ T cells sorted from spleen or lymph node cells, obtained before intestinal transplant. This chain's CDR3 is CAWSETGGGSPLHF. In nucleotides, the CDR3 is TGTGCCTGGAGCGAAACAGGGGGAGGGTCACCCCTCCACTTT. The variable domain in full, with the rest retrieved from reference TRBV30 and TRBJ1-6, is SQTIHQWPATLVQPVGSPLSLECTVEGTSNPNLYWYRQAAGRGLQLLFYSVGIGQISSEVPQNLSASRPQDRQFILSSKKLLLSDSGFYLCAWSETGGGSPLHFGNGTRLTVT.